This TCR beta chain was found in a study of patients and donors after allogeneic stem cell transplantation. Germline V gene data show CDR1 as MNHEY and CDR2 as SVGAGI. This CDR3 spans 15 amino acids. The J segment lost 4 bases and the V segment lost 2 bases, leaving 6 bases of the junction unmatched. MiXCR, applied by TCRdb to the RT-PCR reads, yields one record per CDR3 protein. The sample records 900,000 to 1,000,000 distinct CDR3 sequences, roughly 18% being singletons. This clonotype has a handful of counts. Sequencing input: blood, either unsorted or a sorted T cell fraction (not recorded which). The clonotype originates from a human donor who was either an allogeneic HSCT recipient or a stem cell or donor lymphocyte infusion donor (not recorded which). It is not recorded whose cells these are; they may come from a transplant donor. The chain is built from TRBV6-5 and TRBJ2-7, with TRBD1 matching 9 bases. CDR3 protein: CASSYTGTGRYEQYF. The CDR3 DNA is TGTGCCAGCAGTTACACAGGGACAGGGAGATACGAGCAGTACTTC.